A selection of T cell receptor beta chains follows, all from one sample in a study of T-cell reconstitution after alpha-beta-depleted transplantation in children. Via MiXCR, TCRdb re-called the PCR reads, giving one row per CDR3 protein. The top ten clones hold less than 4.5% of a sample with a few hundred thousand distinct CDR3 sequences, 20% of them seen once. Material: PBMCs from the stem cell graft donor, obtained from the stem cell graft. The receptors here all came from a human donor who donated a stem cell graft to a child with acute myeloid leukemia. Both conserved end residues are part of each CDR3. A D gene is named only where the DNA matches it firmly. Not all rows give a size; the values are once, few, many and, for expanded clones, a class.

j_gene: TRBJ2-7; abundance: -; d_gene: -; v_gene: TRBV15; CDR3aa: CATSRDLQTGKLAYEQYF; CDR3nt: TGTGCCACCAGCAGAGACCTTCAGACAGGAAAACTCGCCTACGAGCAGTACTTC
j_gene: TRBJ2-1; abundance: few; d_gene: TRBD1; v_gene: TRBV7-2; CDR3aa: CASRKDRGQNEQFF; CDR3nt: TGTGCCAGCAGAAAAGACAGGGGGCAGAATGAGCAGTTCTTC
j_gene: TRBJ2-7; abundance: -; d_gene: TRBD2; v_gene: TRBV23-1; CDR3aa: CAWLAGGYEQYF; CDR3nt: TGCGCCTGGCTAGCGGGAGGCTACGAGCAGTACTTC
j_gene: TRBJ2-1; abundance: few; d_gene: TRBD2; v_gene: TRBV27; CDR3aa: CASSPRTSGRYYNEQFF; CDR3nt: TGTGCCAGCAGCCCTAGGACTAGCGGGAGATATTACAATGAGCAGTTCTTC
j_gene: TRBJ2-1; abundance: few; d_gene: -; v_gene: TRBV12-3/TRBV12-4; CDR3aa: CASRGGQGVLSSYNEQFF; CDR3nt: TGTGCCAGCAGGGGGGGGCAGGGCGTACTAAGCTCCTACAATGAGCAGTTCTTC
j_gene: TRBJ1-6; abundance: few; d_gene: -; v_gene: TRBV20-1; CDR3aa: CSANGKAVDSPLHF; CDR3nt: TGCAGTGCAAATGGGAAGGCGGTGGATTCACCCCTCCACTTT
j_gene: TRBJ2-1; abundance: -; d_gene: TRBD2; v_gene: TRBV11-1; CDR3aa: CASSLRRLAGAPRSYNEQFF; CDR3nt: TGTGCCAGCAGCTTAAGGCGGCTAGCGGGAGCCCCCCGCTCCTACAATGAGCAGTTCTTC
j_gene: TRBJ1-1; abundance: -; d_gene: -; v_gene: TRBV20-1; CDR3aa: CSASTQGTPEAFF; CDR3nt: TGCAGTGCTAGTACTCAGGGAACCCCTGAAGCTTTCTTT
j_gene: TRBJ2-2; abundance: few; d_gene: -; v_gene: TRBV18; CDR3aa: CASSPRPDTNTGELFF; CDR3nt: TGTGCCAGCTCACCACGGCCAGATACGAACACCGGGGAGCTGTTTTTT
j_gene: TRBJ2-1; abundance: -; d_gene: -; v_gene: TRBV18; CDR3aa: CASSPLRGYNEQFF; CDR3nt: TGTGCCAGCTCACCCTTGCGGGGCTACAATGAGCAGTTCTTC
j_gene: TRBJ2-5; abundance: many; d_gene: -; v_gene: TRBV28; CDR3aa: CASSSRETQYF; CDR3nt: TGTGCCAGCAGCAGCCGGGAGACCCAGTACTTC
j_gene: TRBJ2-1; abundance: many; d_gene: -; v_gene: TRBV25-1; CDR3aa: CASSGGSLYNEQFF; CDR3nt: TGTGCCAGCAGTGGGGGGAGCCTCTACAATGAGCAGTTCTTC
j_gene: TRBJ2-7; abundance: -; d_gene: -; v_gene: TRBV20-1; CDR3aa: CSATGSTYEQYF; CDR3nt: TGCAGTGCAACAGGGAGTACCTACGAGCAGTACTTC
j_gene: TRBJ2-3; abundance: many; d_gene: TRBD2; v_gene: TRBV12-3/TRBV12-4; CDR3aa: CASSLRMAGGHTQYF; CDR3nt: TGTGCCAGCAGTTTAAGAATGGCGGGAGGGCATACGCAGTATTTT
j_gene: TRBJ2-7; abundance: -; d_gene: -; v_gene: TRBV28; CDR3aa: CASSFKTGFTYEQYF; CDR3nt: TGTGCCAGCAGTTTTAAAACAGGGTTTACCTACGAGCAGTACTTC
j_gene: TRBJ1-1; abundance: few; d_gene: -; v_gene: TRBV29-1; CDR3aa: CSVEEGGGNTEAFF; CDR3nt: TGCAGCGTTGAGGAGGGGGGAGGGAACACTGAAGCTTTCTTT
j_gene: TRBJ2-7; abundance: few; d_gene: -; v_gene: TRBV27; CDR3aa: CASSSVSLSGEYEQYF; CDR3nt: TGTGCCAGCAGTTCGGTTAGCTTGTCGGGCGAATACGAGCAGTACTTC
j_gene: TRBJ1-1; abundance: few; d_gene: TRBD1; v_gene: TRBV27; CDR3aa: CASSLFLDRGRGGEAFF; CDR3nt: TGTGCCAGCAGTTTATTTTTGGACAGGGGGCGCGGGGGCGAAGCTTTCTTT
j_gene: TRBJ1-1; abundance: few; d_gene: -; v_gene: TRBV28; CDR3aa: CASSSLDRDEAFF; CDR3nt: TGTGCCAGCAGTTCACTGGACAGAGACGAAGCTTTCTTT
j_gene: TRBJ2-3; abundance: -; d_gene: TRBD2; v_gene: TRBV15; CDR3aa: CATSRESLPSGSPDTQYF; CDR3nt: TGTGCCACCAGCAGGGAGAGCCTACCTAGCGGGAGTCCGGATACGCAGTATTTT
j_gene: TRBJ2-1; abundance: many; d_gene: TRBD2; v_gene: TRBV28; CDR3aa: CASSLGLAGGREQFF; CDR3nt: TGTGCCAGCAGTTTAGGGCTAGCGGGAGGGAGGGAGCAGTTCTTC
j_gene: TRBJ1-5; abundance: few; d_gene: -; v_gene: TRBV12-3/TRBV12-4; CDR3aa: CASSPSVDQPQHF; CDR3nt: TGTGCCAGCAGTCCCTCGGTGGATCAGCCCCAGCATTTT
j_gene: TRBJ2-7; abundance: -; d_gene: TRBD1; v_gene: TRBV3-1; CDR3aa: CASSQDGATGRKQYF; CDR3nt: TGTGCCAGCAGCCAAGATGGGGCGACAGGGCGTAAGCAGTACTTC
j_gene: TRBJ2-5; abundance: -; d_gene: -; v_gene: TRBV4-2; CDR3aa: CASSQDSSNQETQYF; CDR3nt: TGTGCCAGCAGCCAAGATAGCAGTAACCAAGAGACCCAGTACTTC
j_gene: TRBJ2-7; abundance: few; d_gene: TRBD2; v_gene: TRBV9; CDR3aa: CASSVEGSGRASEQYF; CDR3nt: TGTGCCAGCAGCGTAGAAGGTAGCGGGAGGGCCTCCGAGCAGTACTTC
j_gene: TRBJ1-2; abundance: once; d_gene: -; v_gene: TRBV6-1; CDR3aa: CASSLGRAFYGYTF; CDR3nt: TGTGCCAGCAGTCTGGGCCGGGCCTTCTATGGCTACACCTTC
j_gene: TRBJ2-7; abundance: -; d_gene: -; v_gene: TRBV20-1; CDR3aa: CSAVALSSYEQYF; CDR3nt: TGCAGTGCAGTAGCGCTGAGCTCCTACGAGCAGTACTTC